The rows below give T cell receptor beta chains drawn from one sample of a study of tumor-infiltrating lymphocytes in primary liver carcinoma. MiXCR, run by TCRdb on the multiplex PCR reads, gives a single entry per CDR3 protein. The sample shows roughly 120,000 distinct CDR3 sequences, 60% to 70% of them seen only once. The sequenced sample was liver tumor tissue from sampling region 1. These receptors originate from a woman in her fifties or sixties with primary liver carcinoma and hepatitis B virus infection. CDR3s leave out the opening cysteine and the closing phenylalanine or tryptophan. Rows give clone size only sometimes, using once, few, many, or a class for an expanded clone.

few,TRBJ2-3,14,TRBV5-1,ASSPGLAGSLDTQY
many,TRBJ1-5,13,TRBV6-1,ASIEATGGFQPQH
once,TRBJ2-3,12,TRBV11-2,ASSWRAPADMQY
-,TRBJ2-3,15,TRBV28,ASSSPRRGSRTDTQY
many,TRBJ2-7,11,TRBV4-2,ASSQVEAYEQY
-,TRBJ2-5,14,TRBV7-9,ASGPRTSGNRETQY
medium-sized,TRBJ2-5,14,TRBV11-2,ASSPYGGRTQETQY
-,TRBJ1-1,10,TRBV4-2,ASSSNSPEAV
-,TRBJ2-5,11,TRBV11-2,ASRRRRGETRY
-,TRBJ1-1,11,TRBV12-3/TRBV12-4,VSVVGAGTETF
once,TRBJ1-2,11,TRBV28,ASSPGPNYGYT
-,TRBJ2-1,13,TRBV19,ASRSRGLAGNEQF
-,TRBJ2-3,12,TRBV11-3,TRSFGQGGDTQY
medium-sized,TRBJ2-7,13,TRBV29-1,SVTGTGVSLRMEY
-,TRBJ1-6,13,TRBV11-2,ASNLSGTANSPLH
-,TRBJ1-5,11,TRBV11-2,ASKSGPFSPQH
few,TRBJ1-6,13,TRBV5-5,ASSSGDRERSALH
-,TRBJ2-7,16,TRBV5-1,ASSKESSGRMGTYEHY
few,TRBJ2-1,17,TRBV4-1,ASSQDPRAGRLSYNERF